This entry concerns a single T cell receptor beta chain. The antigen remains undetermined. The sample belongs to a study of T cell repertoires in cytomegalovirus infection. On the study more broadly: CMV epitopes in the study were HLA-C-restricted (recently identified) and HLA-B-restricted (well studied). Public TCR beta signatures indicated both CMV infection and matching HLA type. The study's findings and limits: It was HLA-C-restricted CMV-specific TCR beta clonotypes that dominated the response ex vivo. Individuals carrying CMV plus the relevant HLA were identified by cumulative frequency of public TCR beta families.

TCRdb recomputed calls from the reads with MiXCR, one row per CDR3 protein. The table lists some 940,000 distinct CDR3 sequences, less than 40% of them singletons. Sequences were derived from cultured CD8+ T cells from PBMCs, sampled from culture after CMV antigen stimulation. This receptor was obtained from a human donor in good health (CMV status not recorded). Some clones in this sample may be carry-over from other donors' samples.

The CDR3 DNA is TGTGCCAGCAGTTATCGCGGAGGGGGGAGGACTGAAGCTTTCTTT. Translation gives CASSYRGGGRTEAFF. The rearrangement joins TRBV6-2 or TRBV6-3 to TRBJ1-1; D perhaps matches TRBD1 (6 bases). Germline-derived CDR1 and CDR2 are MNHEY and SVGEGT. Trimming cost V 3 bases and J 5 bases, with 16 bases left between them. The length of the CDR3 is 15 residues.